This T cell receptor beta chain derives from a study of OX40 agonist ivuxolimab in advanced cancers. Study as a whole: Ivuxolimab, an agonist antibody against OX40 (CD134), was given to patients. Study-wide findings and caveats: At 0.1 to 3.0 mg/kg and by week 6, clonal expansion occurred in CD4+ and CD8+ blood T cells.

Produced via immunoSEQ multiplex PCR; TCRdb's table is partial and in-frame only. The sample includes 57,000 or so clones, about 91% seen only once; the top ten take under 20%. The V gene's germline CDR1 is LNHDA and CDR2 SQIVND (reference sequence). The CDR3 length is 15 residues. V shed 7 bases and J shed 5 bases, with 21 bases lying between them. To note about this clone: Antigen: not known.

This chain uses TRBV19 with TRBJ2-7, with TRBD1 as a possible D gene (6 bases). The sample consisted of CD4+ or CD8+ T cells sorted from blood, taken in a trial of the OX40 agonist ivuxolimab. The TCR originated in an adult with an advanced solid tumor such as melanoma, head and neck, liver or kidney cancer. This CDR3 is CASNARTGPLDEQYF. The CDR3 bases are TGTGCCAGTAACGCCCGAACAGGGCCCTTGGACGAGCAGTACTTC. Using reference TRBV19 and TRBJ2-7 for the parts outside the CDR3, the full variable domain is DGGITQSPKYLFRKEGQNVTLSCEQNLNHDAMYWYRQDPGQGLRLIYYSQIVNDFQKGDIAEGYSVSREKKESFPLTVTSAQKNPTAFYLCASNARTGPLDEQYFGPGTRLTVT.